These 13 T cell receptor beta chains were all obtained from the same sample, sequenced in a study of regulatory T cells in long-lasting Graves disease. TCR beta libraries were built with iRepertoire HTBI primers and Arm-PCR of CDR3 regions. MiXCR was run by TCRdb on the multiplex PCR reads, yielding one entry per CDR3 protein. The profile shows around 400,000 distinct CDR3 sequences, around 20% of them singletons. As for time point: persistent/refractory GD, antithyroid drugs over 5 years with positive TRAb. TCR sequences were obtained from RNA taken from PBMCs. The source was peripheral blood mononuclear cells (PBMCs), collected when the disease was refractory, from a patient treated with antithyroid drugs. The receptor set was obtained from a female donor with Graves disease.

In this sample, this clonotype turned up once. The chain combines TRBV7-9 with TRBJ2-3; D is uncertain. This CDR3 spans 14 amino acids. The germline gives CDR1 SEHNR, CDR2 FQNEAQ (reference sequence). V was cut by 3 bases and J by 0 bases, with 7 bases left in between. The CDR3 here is CASSLERSTDTQYF. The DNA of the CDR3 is TGTGCCAGCAGCTTGGAGAGAAGCACAGATACGCAGTATTTT.

The CDR3 protein is CASSYSTGSVAFF. CDR3 sequence (DNA): TGTGCCAGCAGTTACTCTACAGGGTCGGTAGCTTTCTTT. The rearrangement joins TRBV6-5 to TRBJ1-1, with D possibly matching TRBD1 (6 bases). Germline CDR1 MNHEY, CDR2 SVGAGI. Trimming removed 0 bases from V and 10 bases from J, with 12 bases in between. There are 13 residues in the CDR3.

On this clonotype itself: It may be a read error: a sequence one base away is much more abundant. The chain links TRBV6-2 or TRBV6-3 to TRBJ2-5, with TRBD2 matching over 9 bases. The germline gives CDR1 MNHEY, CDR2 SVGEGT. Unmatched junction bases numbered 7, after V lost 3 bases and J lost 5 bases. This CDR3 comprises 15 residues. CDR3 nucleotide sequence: TGTGCCAGCAGTTATGGCGCGGGAGGGGGGGAGACCCAGTACTTC. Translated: CASSYGAGGGETQYF.

The DNA for the CDR3 is TGTGCCAGCAGCCCCAACCTAGACTACAATGAGCAGTTCTTC. Protein sequence: CASSPNLDYNEQFF. The chain employs TRBV7-9 and TRBJ2-1; D is unclear. Germline V gene sequence: CDR1 SEHNR, CDR2 FQNEAQ (reference sequence). The V end was cut by 5 bases, the J end by 3 bases, with 11 bases between. The CDR3 is 14 residues long.

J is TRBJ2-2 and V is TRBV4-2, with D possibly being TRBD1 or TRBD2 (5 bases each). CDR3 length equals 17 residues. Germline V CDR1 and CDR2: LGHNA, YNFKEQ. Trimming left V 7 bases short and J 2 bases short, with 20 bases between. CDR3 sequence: CASNPPGPRLNTGELFF. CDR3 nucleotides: TGTGCCAGCAACCCACCGGGACCGAGACTTAACACCGGGGAGCTGTTTTTT.

The CDR3 here is CAISRGDSNQPQHF. Written as DNA, the CDR3 is TGTGCCATCAGCCGAGGGGACAGCAATCAGCCCCAGCATTTT. The V and J genes are TRBV10-3 and TRBJ1-5; D possibly corresponds to TRBD1 (5 bases). V was trimmed by 6 bases and J by 1 base, leaving 10 bases between them. This CDR3 spans 14 amino acids. Germline V gene lookup returns CDR1 ENHRY and CDR2 SYGVKD.

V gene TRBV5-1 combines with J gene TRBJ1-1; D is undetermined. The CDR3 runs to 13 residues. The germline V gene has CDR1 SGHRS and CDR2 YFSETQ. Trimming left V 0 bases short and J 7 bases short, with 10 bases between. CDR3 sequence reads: CASSLEALNEAFF. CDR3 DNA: TGCGCCAGCAGCTTGGAGGCGCTAAATGAAGCTTTCTTT.

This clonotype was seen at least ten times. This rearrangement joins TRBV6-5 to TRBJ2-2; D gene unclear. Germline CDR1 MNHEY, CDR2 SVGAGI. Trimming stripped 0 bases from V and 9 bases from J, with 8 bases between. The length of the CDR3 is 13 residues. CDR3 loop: CASSYSTLRELFF. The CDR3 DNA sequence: TGTGCCAGCAGTTACTCGACCCTCCGGGAGCTGTTTTTT.

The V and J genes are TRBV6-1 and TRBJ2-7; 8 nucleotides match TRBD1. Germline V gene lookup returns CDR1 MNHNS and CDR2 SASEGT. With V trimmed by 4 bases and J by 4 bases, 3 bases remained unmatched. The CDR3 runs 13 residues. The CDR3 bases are TGTGCCAGCAGTGCGCGACAGGGGTACGAGCAGTACTTC. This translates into CASSARQGYEQYF.

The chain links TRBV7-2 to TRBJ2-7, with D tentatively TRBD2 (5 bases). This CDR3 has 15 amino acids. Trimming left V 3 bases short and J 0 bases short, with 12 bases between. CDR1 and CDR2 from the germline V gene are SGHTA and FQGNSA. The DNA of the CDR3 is TGTGCCAGCAGCTTTTGGGCGGGTAGCTCCTACGAGCAGTACTTC. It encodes CASSFWAGSSYEQYF.

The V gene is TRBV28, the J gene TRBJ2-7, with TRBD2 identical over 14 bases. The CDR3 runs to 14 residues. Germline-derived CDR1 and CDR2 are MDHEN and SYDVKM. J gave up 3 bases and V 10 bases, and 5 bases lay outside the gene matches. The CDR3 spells CATQGLAGGYEQYF. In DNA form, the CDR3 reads TGTGCCACTCAAGGACTAGCGGGAGGCTACGAGCAGTACTTC.

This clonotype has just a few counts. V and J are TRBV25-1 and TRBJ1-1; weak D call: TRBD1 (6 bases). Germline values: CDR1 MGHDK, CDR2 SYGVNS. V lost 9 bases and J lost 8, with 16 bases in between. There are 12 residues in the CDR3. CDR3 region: CASNEVGTEAFF. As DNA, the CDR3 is TGTGCCAGTAACGAAGTCGGGACAGAAGCTTTCTTT.

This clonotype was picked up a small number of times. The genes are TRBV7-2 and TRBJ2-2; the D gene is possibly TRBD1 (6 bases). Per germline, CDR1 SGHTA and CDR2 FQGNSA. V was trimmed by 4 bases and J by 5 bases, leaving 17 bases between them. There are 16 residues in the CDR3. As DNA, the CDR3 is TGTGCCAGCAGCTATCATGGGGGCAGGTCTACCGGGGAGCTGTTTTTT. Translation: CASSYHGGRSTGELFF.